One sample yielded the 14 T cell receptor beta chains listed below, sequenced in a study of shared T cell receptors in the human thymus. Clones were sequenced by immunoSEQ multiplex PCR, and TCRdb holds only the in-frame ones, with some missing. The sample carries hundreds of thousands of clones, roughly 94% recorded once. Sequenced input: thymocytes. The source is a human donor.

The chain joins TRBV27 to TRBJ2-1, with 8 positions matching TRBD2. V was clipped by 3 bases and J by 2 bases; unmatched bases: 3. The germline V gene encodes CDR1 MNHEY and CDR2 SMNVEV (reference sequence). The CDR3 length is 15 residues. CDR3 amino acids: CASSFLAGPYNEQFF. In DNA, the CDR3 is TGTGCCAGCAGTTTCCTAGCGGGCCCCTACAATGAGCAGTTCTTC.

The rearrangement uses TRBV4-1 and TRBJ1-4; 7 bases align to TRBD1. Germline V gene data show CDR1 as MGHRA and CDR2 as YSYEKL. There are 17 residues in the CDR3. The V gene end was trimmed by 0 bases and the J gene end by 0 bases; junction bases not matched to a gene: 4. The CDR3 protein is CASSQDDRDATNEKLFF. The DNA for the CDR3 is TGCGCCAGCAGCCAAGATGACAGGGATGCAACTAATGAAAAACTGTTTTTT.

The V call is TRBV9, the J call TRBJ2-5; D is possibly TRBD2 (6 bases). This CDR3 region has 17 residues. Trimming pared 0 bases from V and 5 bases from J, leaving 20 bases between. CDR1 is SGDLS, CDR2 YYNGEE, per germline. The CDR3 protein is CASSVVSGEGSRETQYF. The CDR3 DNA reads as TGTGCCAGCAGCGTAGTGTCGGGGGAAGGCTCTAGGGAGACCCAGTACTTC.

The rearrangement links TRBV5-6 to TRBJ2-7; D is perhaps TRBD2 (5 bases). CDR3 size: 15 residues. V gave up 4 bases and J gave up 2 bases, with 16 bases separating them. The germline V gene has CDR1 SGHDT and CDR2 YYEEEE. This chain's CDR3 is CASSLGDVGPYEQYF. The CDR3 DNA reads TGTGCCAGCAGCCTGGGAGATGTGGGCCCCTACGAGCAGTACTTC.

CDR3 loop: CASERLQGRGELFF. CDR3 sequence (DNA): TGCGCCAGTGAACGGTTGCAGGGAAGGGGGGAGCTGTTTTTT. The chain employs TRBV10-2 and TRBJ2-2; D possibly corresponds to TRBD1 (5 bases). The ends were cut back, 9 bases at V and 8 bases at J, with 19 bases in the middle. This CDR3 region has 14 residues. Germline assignment: CDR1 WSHSY and CDR2 SAAADI.

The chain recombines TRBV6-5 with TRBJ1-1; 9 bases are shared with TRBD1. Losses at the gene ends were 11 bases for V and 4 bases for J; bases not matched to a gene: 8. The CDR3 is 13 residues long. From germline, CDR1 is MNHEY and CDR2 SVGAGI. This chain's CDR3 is CAVSDRGTTEAFF. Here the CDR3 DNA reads TGTGCCGTCTCCGACAGGGGGACCACTGAAGCTTTCTTT.

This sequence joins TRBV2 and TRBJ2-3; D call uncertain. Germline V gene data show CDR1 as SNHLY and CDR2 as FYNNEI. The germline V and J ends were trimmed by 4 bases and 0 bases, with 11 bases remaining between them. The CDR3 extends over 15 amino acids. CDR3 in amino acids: CASSAVFSSTDTQYF. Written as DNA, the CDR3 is TGTGCCAGCAGTGCAGTATTTTCTAGCACAGATACGCAGTATTTT. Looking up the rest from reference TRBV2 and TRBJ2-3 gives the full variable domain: EPEVTQTPSHQVTQMGQEVILRCVPISNHLYFYWYRQILGQKVEFLVSFYNNEISEKSEIFDDQFSVERPDGSNFTLKIRSTKLEDSAMYFCASSAVFSSTDTQYFGPGTRLTVL.

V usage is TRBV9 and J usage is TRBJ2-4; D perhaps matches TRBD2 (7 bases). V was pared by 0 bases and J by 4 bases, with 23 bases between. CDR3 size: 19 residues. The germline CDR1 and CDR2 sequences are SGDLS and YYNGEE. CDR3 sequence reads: CASSVGPRGGLSGKNIQYF. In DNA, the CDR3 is TGTGCCAGCAGCGTAGGGCCCCGCGGGGGCCTTTCCGGGAAAAACATTCAGTACTTC. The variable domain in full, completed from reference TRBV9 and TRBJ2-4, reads DSGVTQTPKHLITATGQRVTLRCSPRSGDLSVYWYQQSLDQGLQFLIQYYNGEERAKGNILERFSAQQFPDLHSELNLSSLELGDSALYFCASSVGPRGGLSGKNIQYFGAGTRLSVL.

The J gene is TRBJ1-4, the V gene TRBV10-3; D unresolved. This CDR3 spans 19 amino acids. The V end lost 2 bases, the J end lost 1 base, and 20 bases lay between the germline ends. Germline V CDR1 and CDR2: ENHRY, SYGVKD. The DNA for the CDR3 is TGTGCCATCAGTGAGGGCCGCACCAAGGGAGTAGAAACTAATGAAAAACTGTTTTTT. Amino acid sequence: CAISEGRTKGVETNEKLFF.

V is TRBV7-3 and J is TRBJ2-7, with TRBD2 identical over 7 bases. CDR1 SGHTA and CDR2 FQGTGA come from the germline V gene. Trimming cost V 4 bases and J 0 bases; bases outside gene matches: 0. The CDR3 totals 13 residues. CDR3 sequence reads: CASSWEGSYEQYF. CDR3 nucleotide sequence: TGTGCCAGCAGCTGGGAGGGCTCCTACGAGCAGTACTTC.

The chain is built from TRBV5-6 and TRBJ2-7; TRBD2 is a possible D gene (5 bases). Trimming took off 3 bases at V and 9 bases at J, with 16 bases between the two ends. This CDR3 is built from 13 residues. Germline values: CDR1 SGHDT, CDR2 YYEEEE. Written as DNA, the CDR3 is TGTGCCAGCAGCTCCCGGGATAAGCTGGGGCAGTACTTC. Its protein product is CASSSRDKLGQYF.

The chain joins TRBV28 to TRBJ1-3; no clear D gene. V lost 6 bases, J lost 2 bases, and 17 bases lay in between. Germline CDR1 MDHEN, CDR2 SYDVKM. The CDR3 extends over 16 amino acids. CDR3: CASSPHLGGPGNTIYF. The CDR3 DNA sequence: TGTGCCAGCAGCCCTCATTTGGGTGGGCCTGGAAACACCATATATTTT. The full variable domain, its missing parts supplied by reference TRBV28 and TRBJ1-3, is DVKVTQSSRYLVKRTGEKVFLECVQDMDHENMFWYRQDPGLGLRLIYFSYDVKMKEKGDIPEGYSVSREKKERFSLILESASTNQTSMYLCASSPHLGGPGNTIYFGEGSWLTVV.

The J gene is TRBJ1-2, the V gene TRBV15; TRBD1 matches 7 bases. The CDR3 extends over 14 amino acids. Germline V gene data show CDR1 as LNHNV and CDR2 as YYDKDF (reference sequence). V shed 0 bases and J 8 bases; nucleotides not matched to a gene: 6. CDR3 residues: CATSRESGGEGYTF. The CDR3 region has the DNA TGTGCCACCAGCAGAGAGTCAGGGGGAGAAGGCTACACCTTC.

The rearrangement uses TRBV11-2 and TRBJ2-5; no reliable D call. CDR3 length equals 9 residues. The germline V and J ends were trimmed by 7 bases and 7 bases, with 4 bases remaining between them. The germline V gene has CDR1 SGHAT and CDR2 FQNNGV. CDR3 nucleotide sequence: TGTGCCAGCACCCTGACCCAGTACTTC. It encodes CASTLTQYF.